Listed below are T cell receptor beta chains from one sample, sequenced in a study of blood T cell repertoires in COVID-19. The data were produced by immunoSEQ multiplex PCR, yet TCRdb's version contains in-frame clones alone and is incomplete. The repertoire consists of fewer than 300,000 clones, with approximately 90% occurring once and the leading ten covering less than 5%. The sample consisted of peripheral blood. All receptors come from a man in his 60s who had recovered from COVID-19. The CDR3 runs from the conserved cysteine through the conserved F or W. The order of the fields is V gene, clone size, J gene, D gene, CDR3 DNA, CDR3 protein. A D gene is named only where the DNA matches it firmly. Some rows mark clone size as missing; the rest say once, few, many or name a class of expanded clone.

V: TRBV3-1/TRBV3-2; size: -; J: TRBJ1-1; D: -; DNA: TGTGCCAGCAGCCACGCAGGGAACACTGAAGCTTTCTTT; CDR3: CASSHAGNTEAFF
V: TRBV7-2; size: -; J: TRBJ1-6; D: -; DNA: TGTGCCAGCAGCTTAGGAGCAGGGAAAGGATCACCCCTCCACTTT; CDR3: CASSLGAGKGSPLHF
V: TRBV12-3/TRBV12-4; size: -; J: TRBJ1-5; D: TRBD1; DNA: TGTGCCAGCAGCAGGGACAGGTGGTCCCAGCATTTT; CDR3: CASSRDRWSQHF
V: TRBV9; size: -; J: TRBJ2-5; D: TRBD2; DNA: TGTGCCAGCAGCCCCGGGCCCGGGGGGAACCAAGAGACCCAGTACTTC; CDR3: CASSPGPGGNQETQYF
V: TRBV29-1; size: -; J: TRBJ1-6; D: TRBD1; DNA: TGCAGCGTTTCCACAGGGGTTAATTCACCCCTCCACTTT; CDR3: CSVSTGVNSPLHF
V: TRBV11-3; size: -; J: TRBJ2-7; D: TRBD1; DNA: TGTGCCAGCATCCGGGGACAGTTATACAGTAACTTC; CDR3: CASIRGQLYSNF
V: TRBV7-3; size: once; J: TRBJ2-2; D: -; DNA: TGTGCCAGCAGCTCCAGCAGGTCGGCCACCGGGGAGCTGTTTTTT; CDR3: CASSSSRSATGELFF
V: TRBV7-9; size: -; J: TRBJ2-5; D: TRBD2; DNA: TGTGCCAGCAGCCGATTGACTAGCGGAAAACAAGAGACCCAGTACTTC; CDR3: CASSRLTSGKQETQYF
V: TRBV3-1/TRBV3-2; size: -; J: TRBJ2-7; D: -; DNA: TGTGCCAGCAGCCTCGGTTCGTACGAGCAGTACTTC; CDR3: CASSLGSYEQYF
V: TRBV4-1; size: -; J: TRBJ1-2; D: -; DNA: TGCGCCAGCAGCTGGGGGGTGGATGGCTACACCTTC; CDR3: CASSWGVDGYTF
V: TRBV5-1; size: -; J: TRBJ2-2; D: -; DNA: TGCGCCAGCAGCTTGAGGGCTCCGGGACTCTCGAACACCGGGGAGCTGTTTTTT; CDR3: CASSLRAPGLSNTGELFF
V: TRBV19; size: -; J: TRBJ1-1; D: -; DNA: TGTGCCACGGGGGGAACTATGGTGAACACTGAAGCTTTCTTT; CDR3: CATGGTMVNTEAFF
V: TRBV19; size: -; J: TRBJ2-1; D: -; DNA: TGTGCCAGTAGTATAGAATTTTTGAGGGCCCGCAATGAGCAGTTCTTC; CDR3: CASSIEFLRARNEQFF
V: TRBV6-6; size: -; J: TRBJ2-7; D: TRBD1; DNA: TGTGCCAGCAGTGCAGGGGGCGAGCAGTACTTC; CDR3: CASSAGGEQYF
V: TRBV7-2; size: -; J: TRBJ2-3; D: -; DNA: TGTGCCAGCAGCTTAAGTCCAGGGAGCACAGATACGCAGTATTTT; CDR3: CASSLSPGSTDTQYF
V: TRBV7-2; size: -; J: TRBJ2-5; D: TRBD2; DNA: TGTGCCAGCAGCCTAGCGGGGGGGCTTAAGACCCAGTACTTC; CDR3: CASSLAGGLKTQYF
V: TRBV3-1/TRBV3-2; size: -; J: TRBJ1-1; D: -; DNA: TGTGCCAGCAGCCGATTCGGGGGAACTGAAGCTTTCTTT; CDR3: CASSRFGGTEAFF
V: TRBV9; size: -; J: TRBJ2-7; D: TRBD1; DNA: TGTGCCAGCAGCCTGAGGGGGCAGGGACACGAGCAGTACTTC; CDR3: CASSLRGQGHEQYF
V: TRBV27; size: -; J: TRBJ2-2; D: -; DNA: TGTGCCAGCAGTTTCAGGACTCCCATCGCCGGGGAGCTGTTTTTT; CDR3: CASSFRTPIAGELFF
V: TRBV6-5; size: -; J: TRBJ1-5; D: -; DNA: TGTGCCAGCAGCACGGGGGCGGGGGGCAATCAGCCCCAGCATTTT; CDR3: CASSTGAGGNQPQHF
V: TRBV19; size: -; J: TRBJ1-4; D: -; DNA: TGTGCCAGTAGTATGGGGCGTAATGAAAAACTGTTTTTT; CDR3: CASSMGRNEKLFF
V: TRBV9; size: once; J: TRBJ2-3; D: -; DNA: TGTGCCAGCAGCCTCATGGGGGACAAGGGAGATACGCAGTATTTT; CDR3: CASSLMGDKGDTQYF
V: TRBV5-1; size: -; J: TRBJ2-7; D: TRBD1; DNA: TGCGCCAGCAGCTTGGCGACAGGGGTCTACGAGCAGTACTTC; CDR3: CASSLATGVYEQYF
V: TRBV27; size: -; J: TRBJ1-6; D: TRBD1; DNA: TGTGCCAGCAGCACCGGACAGGGTACCAATTCACCCCTCCACTTT; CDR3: CASSTGQGTNSPLHF
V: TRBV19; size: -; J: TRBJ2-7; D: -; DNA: TGTGCCAGTAGTATAGATCCCTACAGGGAGCAGTACTTC; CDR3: CASSIDPYREQYF
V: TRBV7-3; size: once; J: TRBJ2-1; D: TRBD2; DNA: TGTGCCAGCAGCCCACGGGGGGGGCTCTACAATGAGCAGTTCTTC; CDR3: CASSPRGGLYNEQFF
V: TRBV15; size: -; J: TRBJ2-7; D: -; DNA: TGTGCCACCAGCAGAGGGGGGCAGACCTACGAGCAGTACTTC; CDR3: CATSRGGQTYEQYF
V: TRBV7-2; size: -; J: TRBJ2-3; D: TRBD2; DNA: TGTGCCAGCAGCTTAGGGCGGGGGGGAGCAGATACGCAGTATTTT; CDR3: CASSLGRGGADTQYF
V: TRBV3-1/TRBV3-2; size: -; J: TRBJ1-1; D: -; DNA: TGTGCCAGCAGCCAAGGTAAGACTCACGGGGGTGAAGCTTTCTTT; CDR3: CASSQGKTHGGEAFF
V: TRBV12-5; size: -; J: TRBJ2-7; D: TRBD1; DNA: TGTGCTAGTGGTACGCCCTGGGGGACAGCAAACTGGGAGCAGTACTTC; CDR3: CASGTPWGTANWEQYF
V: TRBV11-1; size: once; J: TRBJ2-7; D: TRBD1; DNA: TGTGCCAGCAGCTTAGCGGGGGACAGTTACGAGCAGTACTTC; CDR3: CASSLAGDSYEQYF
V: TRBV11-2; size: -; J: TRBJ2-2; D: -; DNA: TGTGCCAGCAGCTTATTGGCCGGGGCGAACACCGGGGAGCTGTTTTTT; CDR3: CASSLLAGANTGELFF
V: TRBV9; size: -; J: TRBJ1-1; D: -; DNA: TGTGCCAGCAGCCCGGCCGGCGGGGGCACTGAAGCTTTCTTT; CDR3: CASSPAGGGTEAFF
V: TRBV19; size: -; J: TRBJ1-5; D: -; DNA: TGTGCCAGTAGTATAGGAGCCGGCAATCAGCCCCAGCATTTT; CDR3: CASSIGAGNQPQHF
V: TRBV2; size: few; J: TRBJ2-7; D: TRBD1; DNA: TGTGCCAGCAAGGGACAGGGGTTTCACGAGCAGTACTTC; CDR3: CASKGQGFHEQYF
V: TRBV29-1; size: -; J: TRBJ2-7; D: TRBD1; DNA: TGCAGCGTTCTGTGGGGGACAGGGGAATCGGGCGAGCAGTACTTC; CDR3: CSVLWGTGESGEQYF
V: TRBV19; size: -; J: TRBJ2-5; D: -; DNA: TGTGCCAGTAGTATAGGACCCCAGGGGCGAGAGACCCAGTACTTC; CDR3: CASSIGPQGRETQYF
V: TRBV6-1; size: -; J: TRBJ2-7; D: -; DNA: TGTGCCAGCAGTGAAACCTATGGGGCAGGGAACTTC; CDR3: CASSETYGAGNF
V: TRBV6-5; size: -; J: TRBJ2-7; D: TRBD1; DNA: TGTGCCAGCAGATTGGAGCAGGGGGCCTCCTACGAGCAGTACTTC; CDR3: CASRLEQGASYEQYF
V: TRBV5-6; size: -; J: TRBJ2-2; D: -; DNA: TGTGCCAGCAGCTTTGTCAGACTCACCGGGGAGCTGTTTTTT; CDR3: CASSFVRLTGELFF